These 16 T cell receptor beta chains came from one sample sequenced in a study of blood T cell repertoires in COVID-19. Clones were sequenced by immunoSEQ multiplex PCR, and TCRdb holds only the in-frame ones, with some missing. The data contain 23,000 or so clones, 89% of them singletons. The sample comprised peripheral blood. Receptors originate from a man aged 70 or older with acute or convalescent COVID-19.

J is TRBJ2-2 and V is TRBV9; possibly TRBD1 for D (6 bases). V was pared by 3 bases and J by 2 bases, with 11 bases between. Germline-derived CDR1 and CDR2 are SGDLS and YYNGEE. The CDR3 loop spans 15 amino acids. The DNA for the CDR3 is TGTGCCAGCAGCGGACAGGTTCACAACACCGGGGAGCTGTTTTTT. This encodes CASSGQVHNTGELFF.

The V call is TRBV9, the J call TRBJ2-2; the match to TRBD1 covers 10 bases. Germline assignment: CDR1 SGDLS and CDR2 YYNGEE. Losses at the gene ends were 4 bases for V and 5 bases for J; bases not matched to a gene: 5. The CDR3 loop spans 15 amino acids. The CDR3 loop is CASSPGTGETGELFF. The CDR3 bases are TGTGCCAGCAGCCCAGGGACAGGGGAAACCGGGGAGCTGTTTTTT.

This sequence joins TRBV5-4 and TRBJ2-7; 7 bases line up with TRBD1. Germline CDR1 SGHNT, CDR2 YYREEE (reference sequence). The CDR3 runs to 16 residues. V lost 4 bases, J lost 3 bases, and 13 bases stayed unmatched. As DNA, the CDR3 is TGTGCCAGCAGCCCCACACAGGGGCTGGGTAACTACGAGCAGTACTTC. This sequence encodes CASSPTQGLGNYEQYF.

The chain links TRBV27 to TRBJ2-7; 7 bases map to TRBD2. V shed 3 bases, J shed 2 bases, and the junction held 1 base outside the gene matches. The CDR3 consists of 13 residues. CDR1 and CDR2 (germline): MNHEY, SMNVEV (reference sequence). CDR3 bases: TGTGCCAGCAGTTTGGGACTAACCTACGAGCAGTACTTC. This codes for CASSLGLTYEQYF.

In its sample, this clone was seen once. The V call is TRBV24-1, the J call TRBJ1-4; TRBD1 agrees at 7 bases. With 3 bases clipped from V and 0 bases from J, the junction kept 3 bases outside the gene matches. Germline V gene data show CDR1 as KGHDR and CDR2 as SFDVKD. The CDR3 is 16 residues long. The chain's CDR3 is CATSDTTGATNEKLFF. The CDR3 nucleotides read TGTGCCACCAGTGATACTACAGGGGCAACTAATGAAAAACTGTTTTTT.

The chain is built from TRBV5-1 and TRBJ1-4; TRBD1 matches at 9 bases. Germline V gene lookup returns CDR1 SGHRS and CDR2 YFSETQ. The trim removed 4 bases at V and 2 bases at J, leaving 9 bases unmatched. The CDR3 covers 17 residues. The DNA for the CDR3 is TGCGCCAGCAGCATCACAGGGGGCCGCCTCACTAATGAAAAACTGTTTTTT. Translated, it gives CASSITGGRLTNEKLFF. The full variable domain, rest sourced from reference TRBV5-1 and TRBJ1-4, is KAGVTQTPRYLIKTRGQQVTLSCSPISGHRSVSWYQQTPGQGLQFLFEYFSETQRNKGNFPGRFSGRQFSNSRSEMNVSTLELGDSALYLCASSITGGRLTNEKLFFGSGTQLSVL.

This clone appeared a few times. J is TRBJ1-1 and V is TRBV7-9; the match to TRBD1 covers 7 bases. CDR1 is SEHNR and CDR2 is FQNEAQ in the germline V gene (reference sequence). V shed 5 bases and J 0 bases; nucleotides not matched to a gene: 12. This CDR3 region has 17 residues. Here the CDR3 DNA reads TGTGCCAGCAGCGCTAGCACCGGGACAGCTATGAACACTGAAGCTTTCTTT. It encodes CASSASTGTAMNTEAFF.

This clone was observed a handful of times. The chain uses TRBV19 and TRBJ2-1; 9 positions match TRBD2. In germline, CDR1 is LNHDA, CDR2 SQIVND (reference sequence). V was clipped by 4 bases and J by 6 bases; unmatched bases: 7. CDR3 length: 15 amino acids. CDR3: CASSTSGRRGNEQFF. Written as DNA, the CDR3 is TGTGCCAGTAGTACCAGCGGGAGGAGGGGCAATGAGCAGTTCTTC. The full variable domain, rest sourced from reference TRBV19 and TRBJ2-1, is DGGITQSPKYLFRKEGQNVTLSCEQNLNHDAMYWYRQDPGQGLRLIYYSQIVNDFQKGDIAEGYSVSREKKESFPLTVTSAQKNPTAFYLCASSTSGRRGNEQFFGPGTRLTVL.

This chain uses TRBV7-9 with TRBJ1-6, with TRBD1 identical over 10 bases. Trimming cost V 5 bases and J 6 bases; bases outside gene matches: 4. The CDR3 sequence is 15 residues long. Germline CDR1 and CDR2: SEHNR and FQNEAQ (reference sequence). As DNA, the CDR3 is TGTGCCAGCAGCCCCTGGGACAGGGGTAATTCACCCCTCCACTTT. Protein sequence: CASSPWDRGNSPLHF.

This chain joins TRBV7-6 and TRBJ2-6; 7 nucleotides match TRBD1. The germline V gene encodes CDR1 SGHVS and CDR2 FNYEAQ. The CDR3 length is 20 residues. Trimming cost V 0 bases and J 0 bases; bases outside gene matches: 11. In nucleotides, the CDR3 is TGTGCCAGCAGCTTAGCTCGAAGACAGGGCCCCATCTCTGGGGCCAACGTCCTGACTTTC. Translating gives CASSLARRQGPISGANVLTF.

This chain joins TRBV20-1 and TRBJ2-5, with TRBD1 matching 7 bases. CDR1 DFQATT and CDR2 SNEGSKA come from the germline V gene (reference sequence). This CDR3 spans 15 amino acids. Unmatched junction bases numbered 12, after V lost 3 bases and J lost 5 bases. The CDR3: CSASRTGQERETQYF. DNA of the CDR3: TGCAGTGCTAGTCGAACCGGACAGGAACGGGAGACCCAGTACTTC.

This chain connects TRBV18 to TRBJ1-4; D call uncertain. CDR1 is KGHSH, CDR2 LQKENI, per germline. The CDR3 has 14 amino acids. V lost 6 bases to trimming and J lost 8 bases, with 16 bases between them. The CDR3 DNA follows: TGTGCCAGCTCCAAAGAGGGCAGCGGGGAAAAACTGTTTTTT. Translated: CASSKEGSGEKLFF.

This chain joins TRBV7-2 and TRBJ1-5, with no clear D. Deletions cut 1 base from V and 7 bases from J, with 11 bases between. Germline loops: CDR1 SGHTA, CDR2 FQGNSA. The CDR3 extends over 14 amino acids. CDR3 amino acids: CASSLGASGQPQHF. CDR3 nucleotides: TGTGCCAGCAGCTTAGGGGCAAGCGGCCAGCCCCAGCATTTT.

The chain recombines TRBV12-3 or TRBV12-4 with TRBJ2-4; D gene uncertain. The V and J ends lost 3 bases and 4 bases respectively, with 4 bases between them. The length of the CDR3 is 12 residues. The CDR3 loop reads CASSFLKNIQYF. The CDR3 DNA sequence: TGTGCCAGCAGTTTTCTGAAAAACATTCAGTACTTC.

This clone was picked up one time. The V and J genes are TRBV18 and TRBJ2-7; TRBD1 matches at 8 bases. Germline V gives CDR1 KGHSH, CDR2 LQKENI. CDR3 length: 15 amino acids. Trimming took 4 bases from V and 3 from J; bases not matched to a gene: 8. CDR3 protein: CASSRGTGWNYEQYF. DNA of the CDR3: TGTGCCAGCTCACGGGGGACAGGCTGGAACTACGAGCAGTACTTC.

The rearrangement joins TRBV2 to TRBJ1-3, with D possibly being TRBD1 (5 bases). Germline V gene data show CDR1 as SNHLY and CDR2 as FYNNEI. Trimming stripped 5 bases from V and 4 bases from J, with 12 bases between. The CDR3 loop spans 14 amino acids. For the CDR3, the DNA is TGTGCCAGCAGTTCAAGCAGGGTGGGAAACACCATATATTTT. Encoded protein: CASSSSRVGNTIYF.